Here is one T cell receptor (beta chain) with its context. The data were taken from a study of shared clonotypes between healthy human individuals. The authors distributed each subset's genomic DNA evenly over several immunoSEQ plates. The input for sorted-subset replicate PCRs was around 0.2 ug DNA, tens of thousands of T cell genomes. The repertoire was sequenced with immunoSEQ multiplex PCR; TCRdb's copy has only in-frame clones and lacks some. The sample lists around 990,000 clones, approximately 80% occurring once. Trimming removed 3 bases at V and 2 bases at J, with 11 bases between. Germline V CDR1 and CDR2: SGHRS, YFSETQ. The CDR3 is 15 amino acids.

What was sequenced was memory CD4+ T cells from PBMCs. Subset indicated: CD45RA-negative fraction. The chain uses TRBV5-1 and TRBJ2-2; a weak D match, TRBD2 (5 bases). The sequence came from a man aged 18 to 35 in good health. Some clones in this sample may be carry-over from other donors' samples. CDR3 in amino acids: CASSYREHNTGELFF. The CDR3 DNA reads TGCGCCAGCAGCTACCGGGAACACAACACCGGGGAGCTGTTTTTT.